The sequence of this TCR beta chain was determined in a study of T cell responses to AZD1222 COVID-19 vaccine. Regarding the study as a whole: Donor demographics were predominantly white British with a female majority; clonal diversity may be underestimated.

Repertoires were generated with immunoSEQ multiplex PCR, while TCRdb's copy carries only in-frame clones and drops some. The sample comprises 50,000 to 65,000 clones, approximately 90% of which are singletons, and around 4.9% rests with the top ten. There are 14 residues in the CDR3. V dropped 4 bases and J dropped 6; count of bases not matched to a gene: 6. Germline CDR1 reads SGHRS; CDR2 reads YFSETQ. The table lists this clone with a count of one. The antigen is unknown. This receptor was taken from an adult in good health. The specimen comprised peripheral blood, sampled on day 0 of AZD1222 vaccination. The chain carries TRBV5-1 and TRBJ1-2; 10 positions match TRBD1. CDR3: CASSDGQGDDGYTF. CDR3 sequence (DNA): TGCGCCAGCAGCGACGGACAGGGGGATGATGGCTACACCTTC.